What follows are 30 T cell receptor beta chains derived from one specimen sequenced in a study of blood T cell repertoires in COVID-19 (TCRdb year 2020). Libraries were made using the immunoSEQ multiplex PCR assay. TCRdb mirrors the immuneACCESS table, restricted to in-frame sequences. Some clones are absent from its copies; in checked studies, under half trace to an unresolved V gene, and the reason for the others is unknown. The sample profile shows roughly 200,000 clones; about 85% of them were found once. The ten biggest clones cover roughly 2.9% of the sample. The sample taken for sequencing was peripheral blood. The receptors originated from a woman aged 25 to 45 with active or convalescent COVID-19.

The gene calls are TRBV13 and TRBJ1-1; TRBD1 might be the D (6 bases). Trimming took 0 bases from V and 4 from J, leaving 9 bases between them. This CDR3 is 14 amino acids long. CDR1 and CDR2 (germline): PRHDT, FYEKMQ (reference sequence). This chain's CDR3 is CASSLGGAATEAFF. The CDR3 coding sequence is TGTGCCAGCAGCTTAGGGGGGGCGGCCACTGAAGCTTTCTTT.

The chain carries TRBV7-9 and TRBJ1-1; D may be TRBD1 (5 bases). The CDR3 consists of 14 residues. V was shortened by 4 bases and J by 1 base, with 10 bases between the two germline ends. Germline V gives CDR1 SEHNR, CDR2 FQNEAQ (reference sequence). The CDR3 loop reads CASSSGTGNTEAFF. CDR3 in DNA: TGTGCCAGCAGCTCCGGGACTGGGAACACTGAAGCTTTCTTT.

The chain has TRBV15 and TRBJ2-2; tentative D call: TRBD1 (5 bases). CDR1 and CDR2 from the germline V gene are LNHNV and YYDKDF (reference sequence). V was shortened by 0 bases and J by 1 base, with 12 bases between the two germline ends. The CDR3 loop spans 17 amino acids. This CDR3 reads CATSRDSGHRNTGELFF. The CDR3 DNA reads as TGTGCCACCAGCAGAGATTCCGGACATCGGAACACCGGGGAGCTGTTTTTT.

This rearrangement joins TRBV5-1 to TRBJ2-2; TRBD2 matches 8 bases. CDR1 SGHRS and CDR2 YFSETQ come from the germline V gene. V lost 0 bases, J lost 3 bases, and 4 bases stayed unmatched. The CDR3 is 16 residues long. CDR3 nucleotides: TGCGCCAGCAGCTTGGCTTCGGGGGGGTACACCGGGGAGCTGTTTTTT. Translation: CASSLASGGYTGELFF.

The count of this clone is one. This chain links TRBV27 with TRBJ2-1; maybe TRBD1 (5 bases). V shed 3 bases and J shed 1 base, with 7 bases lying between them. This CDR3 region has 14 residues. The germline CDR1 and CDR2 sequences are MNHEY and SMNVEV (reference sequence). This chain's CDR3 is CASSFKGSYNEQFF. The CDR3 DNA is TGTGCCAGCAGTTTCAAGGGGTCCTACAATGAGCAGTTCTTC.

In its sample, this clone was seen a few times. V and J are TRBV24-1 and TRBJ2-5, with D possibly being TRBD1 (6 bases). Trimming removed 4 bases at V and 2 bases at J, with 10 bases between. Germline V gene lookup returns CDR1 KGHDR and CDR2 SFDVKD. The CDR3 runs 14 residues. As DNA, the CDR3 is TGTGCCACCAGTGACCCAGGGGTACAAGAGACCCAGTACTTC. Protein: CATSDPGVQETQYF.

V and J are TRBV5-5 and TRBJ2-1; 15 bases agree with TRBD2. CDR1 and CDR2 from the germline V gene are SGHKS and YYEKEE (reference sequence). This CDR3 has 16 residues. V shed 4 bases, J shed 9 bases, and the junction held 8 bases outside the gene matches. As DNA, the CDR3 is TGTGCCAGCAGCCCCGGACTAGCGGGAGGGCCTGGTGAGCAGTTCTTC. Its translation is CASSPGLAGGPGEQFF.

The chain carries TRBV18 and TRBJ2-2, with TRBD2 matching over 9 bases. The CDR3 contains 16 residues. With V trimmed by 0 bases and J by 6 bases, 5 bases remained unmatched. The V gene's germline CDR1 is KGHSH and CDR2 LQKENI. CDR3 residues: CASSPPREGPSGELFF. The CDR3 nucleotides are TGTGCCAGCTCACCACCGCGGGAGGGCCCTTCCGGGGAGCTGTTTTTT. Full variable domain (remainder filled in from reference TRBV18 and TRBJ2-2): NAGVMQNPRHLVRRRGQEARLRCSPMKGHSHVYWYRQLPEEGLKFMVYLQKENIIDESGMPKERFSAEFPKEGPSILRIQQVVRGDSAAYFCASSPPREGPSGELFFGEGSRLTVL.

The genes are TRBV19 and TRBJ1-2, with a possible D match to TRBD1 (5 bases). V lost 4 bases and J lost 2, with 5 bases in between. Germline V gene data show CDR1 as LNHDA and CDR2 as SQIVND (reference sequence). The CDR3 totals 12 residues. In DNA form, the CDR3 reads TGTGCCAGTAGTAGACAGAACTATGGCTACACCTTC. Protein: CASSRQNYGYTF.

V gene TRBV18 combines with J gene TRBJ1-4, with D possibly matching TRBD1 (5 bases). The CDR3 is made up of 15 amino acids. Trimming stripped 2 bases from V and 4 bases from J, with 11 bases between. CDR1 is KGHSH, CDR2 LQKENI, per germline. The CDR3 is CASSPGTGFNEKLFF. DNA for the CDR3: TGTGCCAGCTCACCAGGCACAGGCTTTAATGAAAAACTGTTTTTT.

This clone came up a few times. The chain uses TRBV2 and TRBJ2-7; a weak D match, TRBD2 (6 bases). Germline V gives CDR1 SNHLY, CDR2 FYNNEI. The CDR3 covers 14 residues. Trimming removed 9 bases at V and 1 base at J, with 16 bases between. This CDR3 reads CASLRRDPSYEQYF. The CDR3 coding sequence is TGTGCCAGTCTTCGGAGGGACCCATCCTACGAGCAGTACTTC.

This rearrangement joins TRBV19 to TRBJ2-7; no firm D call. Germline-derived CDR1 and CDR2 are LNHDA and SQIVND (reference sequence). The CDR3 spans 15 residues. V lost 2 bases to trimming and J lost 2 bases, with 13 bases between them. CDR3 sequence reads: CASSISSGSTYEQYF. CDR3 DNA sequence: TGTGCCAGTAGTATATCGTCAGGATCAACCTACGAGCAGTACTTC. The whole variable domain, remainder taken from reference TRBV19 and TRBJ2-7, is DGGITQSPKYLFRKEGQNVTLSCEQNLNHDAMYWYRQDPGQGLRLIYYSQIVNDFQKGDIAEGYSVSREKKESFPLTVTSAQKNPTAFYLCASSISSGSTYEQYFGPGTRLTVT.

The chain has TRBV11-3 and TRBJ2-3; TRBD2 aligns across 13 bases. CDR1 and CDR2 from the germline V gene are SGHNT and YENEEA. This CDR3 comprises 16 residues. The V and J ends lost 5 bases and 5 bases, in that order; junction bases with no gene match: 7. DNA of the CDR3: TGTGCCAGCAGCACAGGACTAGCGGGAGTTCAAGATACGCAGTATTTT. Protein product: CASSTGLAGVQDTQYF.

CDR3 region: CASSLGGAYNEQFF. DNA of the CDR3: TGTGCCAGCAGTTTGGGGGGGGCCTACAATGAGCAGTTCTTC. The rearrangement joins TRBV11-3 to TRBJ2-1; TRBD2 matches at 7 bases. The V and J ends lost 6 bases and 2 bases, in that order; junction bases with no gene match: 4. The length of the CDR3 is 14 residues. Looked up from germline, CDR1 is SGHNT and CDR2 is YENEEA.

The chain uses TRBV6-6 and TRBJ1-3; unclear D gene. The V gene's germline CDR1 is MNHNY and CDR2 SVGAGI (reference sequence). The CDR3 consists of 15 residues. Trimming took 8 bases from V and 0 from J, leaving 14 bases between them. The CDR3 loop reads CASVGGRYSGNTIYF. CDR3 nucleotide sequence: TGTGCCAGCGTCGGAGGACGTTACTCTGGAAACACCATATATTTT.

CDR3 DNA sequence: TGTGCCAGTAGACTAGCGGGGTCCGGAGATACGCAGTATTTT. Amino acids: CASRLAGSGDTQYF. The rearrangement links TRBV27 to TRBJ2-3; 11 nucleotides match TRBD2. Germline V gives CDR1 MNHEY, CDR2 SMNVEV (reference sequence). The CDR3 has 14 residues. Trimming took 9 bases from V and 5 from J; bases not matched to a gene: 7.

CDR3 amino acids: CASSRTSMTEAFF. The CDR3 DNA reads TGTGCCAGCAGCCGAACGTCTATGACTGAAGCTTTCTTT. The V call is TRBV5-5, the J call TRBJ1-1; no firm D call. The CDR3 contains 13 residues. The germline V and J ends were trimmed by 4 bases and 5 bases, with 12 bases remaining between them. Germline V CDR1 and CDR2: SGHKS, YYEKEE (reference sequence).

This chain joins TRBV28 and TRBJ1-2; TRBD1 matches 7 bases. Germline CDR1 reads MDHEN; CDR2 reads SYDVKM. Trimming at V came to 4 bases and at J to 7 bases, leaving 3 bases not matched to a gene. The CDR3 extends over 12 amino acids. CDR3 DNA: TGTGCCAGCAGTTCCAACAGGGGTGGCTACACCTTC. Its protein product is CASSSNRGGYTF.

The chain recombines TRBV19 with TRBJ1-1, with 8 bases fitting TRBD1. Looked up from germline, CDR1 is LNHDA and CDR2 is SQIVND (reference sequence). The CDR3 extends over 14 amino acids. The V segment lost 4 bases and the J segment 5 bases; nucleotides outside the gene matches: 6. The CDR3 sequence is CASSTQGARTEAFF. The CDR3 DNA sequence: TGTGCCAGTAGTACCCAGGGGGCGCGGACTGAAGCTTTCTTT.

The chain uses TRBV6-2 or TRBV6-3 and TRBJ1-2, with 7 nucleotides matching TRBD1. J was trimmed by 2 bases and V by 2 bases; bases with no gene match: 2. CDR3 size: 14 residues. The germline CDR1 and CDR2 sequences are MNHEY and SVGEGT. The CDR3: CASSYRQGNYGYTF. The DNA of the CDR3 is TGTGCCAGCAGTTACCGACAGGGAAACTATGGCTACACCTTC.

The chain couples TRBV28 to TRBJ1-6; 9 positions agree with TRBD1. The V and J ends lost 2 bases and 10 bases, in that order; junction bases with no gene match: 3. From germline, CDR1 is MDHEN and CDR2 SYDVKM. The CDR3 totals 14 residues. The CDR3 DNA follows: TGTGCCAGCAGTTTAAGGACAGGGGACTCACCCCTCCACTTT. It codes for CASSLRTGDSPLHF.

V gene TRBV7-2 combines with J gene TRBJ1-6; D might be TRBD1 (6 bases). V was cut by 1 base and J by 7 bases, with 11 bases left in between. The CDR3 length is 15 residues. Germline V gene sequence: CDR1 SGHTA, CDR2 FQGNSA. CDR3 sequence (DNA): TGTGCCAGCAGCTTAGGAACAGGGACAAATTCACCCCTCCACTTT. Protein product: CASSLGTGTNSPLHF.

The chain couples TRBV19 to TRBJ1-2; maybe TRBD1 (6 bases). The CDR3 is made up of 17 amino acids. The ends were cut back, 1 base at V and 4 bases at J, with 19 bases in the middle. The germline CDR1 and CDR2 sequences are LNHDA and SQIVND (reference sequence). For the CDR3, the DNA is TGTGCCAGTAGTATAGCGGTCGGGGGGCGGCTCCTCTATGGCTACACCTTC. It is translated as CASSIAVGGRLLYGYTF.

V usage is TRBV28 and J usage is TRBJ1-1; D is ambiguous. The CDR3 length is 15 residues. V was cut by 7 bases and J by 1 base, with 16 bases left in between. In germline, CDR1 is MDHEN, CDR2 SYDVKM. In DNA form, the CDR3 reads TGTGCCAGCACCTCCATAGCGCAGCAGAACACTGAAGCTTTCTTT. Residues: CASTSIAQQNTEAFF.

CDR3 DNA sequence: TGCGCCAGCAGCTTGGCAGGGACTCAAACCGGGGAGCTGTTTTTT. It encodes CASSLAGTQTGELFF. The rearrangement links TRBV5-1 to TRBJ2-2; D is perhaps TRBD2 (6 bases). Germline-derived CDR1 and CDR2 are SGHRS and YFSETQ. The length of the CDR3 is 15 residues. V lost 0 bases, J lost 5 bases, and 11 bases lay in between.

CDR3 DNA: TGTGCCAGTGGCGGTTATGGCTACACCTTC. Protein sequence: CASGGYGYTF. The rearrangement links TRBV19 to TRBJ1-2; D gene unclear. In germline, CDR1 is LNHDA, CDR2 SQIVND (reference sequence). The CDR3 spans 10 residues. The ends were cut back, 8 bases at V and 5 bases at J, with 6 bases in the middle.

J is TRBJ1-6 and V is TRBV27, with 8 bases identical to TRBD1. After removal of 6 bases from V and 4 bases from J, the junction contained 5 bases not matched to a gene. Germline V gives CDR1 MNHEY, CDR2 SMNVEV (reference sequence). This CDR3 has 15 amino acids. The CDR3 coding sequence is TGTGCCAGCAGGACGGGGGACAGGTATAATTCACCCCTCCACTTT. This sequence encodes CASRTGDRYNSPLHF.

This clone was counted between two and nine times. V and J are TRBV27 and TRBJ2-7, with TRBD2 matching over 7 bases. Germline V gene data show CDR1 as MNHEY and CDR2 as SMNVEV (reference sequence). V shed 2 bases, J shed 5 bases, and the junction held 12 bases outside the gene matches. The CDR3 totals 16 residues. CDR3 bases: TGTGCCAGCAGTTTAAGAGGGAGGGCAATCCTGGACGAGCAGTACTTC. Amino acids: CASSLRGRAILDEQYF.

This chain joins TRBV28 and TRBJ1-1, with D perhaps TRBD1 (5 bases). V lost 4 bases and J lost 11, with 14 bases in between. Germline V gene sequence: CDR1 MDHEN, CDR2 SYDVKM. The CDR3 covers 12 residues. The CDR3 coding sequence is TGTGCCAGCAGTTCGTTCCAGGGTACGGCTTTCTTT. It translates to CASSSFQGTAFF. Full variable domain (rest looked up from reference TRBV28 and TRBJ1-1): DVKVTQSSRYLVKRTGEKVFLECVQDMDHENMFWYRQDPGLGLRLIYFSYDVKMKEKGDIPEGYSVSREKKERFSLILESASTNQTSMYLCASSSFQGTAFFGQGTRLTVV.

The chain joins TRBV28 to TRBJ2-7, with D possibly being TRBD1 (5 bases). There are 15 residues in the CDR3. V was trimmed by 0 bases and J by 4 bases, leaving 13 bases between them. Germline assignment: CDR1 MDHEN and CDR2 SYDVKM. CDR3 region: CASSLWIKTVYEQYF. CDR3 sequence (DNA): TGTGCCAGCAGTTTATGGATAAAGACAGTTTACGAGCAGTACTTC.